This T cell receptor beta chain was observed in a study of Graves' ophthalmopathy and Graves' hyperthyroidism. Study information: Investigators collected peripheral blood at initial diagnosis, before any treatment was given. Study results and limitations: Its predictions of ophthalmopathy progression gave the model 60% to 71% sensitivity and almost 75% specificity.

Many counts were recorded for this clonotype. The antigen remains undetermined. This CDR3 is built from 18 residues. CDR1 and CDR2 from the germline V gene are DFQATT and SNEGSKA (reference sequence). V lost 0 bases to trimming and J lost 6 bases, with 24 bases between them. TCR beta CDR3 amplification used RNA transcripts. Second-round multiplex PCR came after a first-round RT-PCR that employed HTBI primers. TCRdb called the multiplex PCR reads again in MiXCR, with one record for every CDR3 protein. The sample has 300,000 or so distinct CDR3 sequences; around a sixth are singletons. The chain is built from TRBV20-1 and TRBJ1-5; tentative D call: TRBD1 (6 bases). The sample was peripheral blood. This clonotype originated in an adult man with Graves' ophthalmopathy. Here the CDR3 DNA reads TGCAGTGCTAGAGATGCGATAATCGGAGGCCAGGGGCTTCAGCCCCAGCATTTT. Amino acids: CSARDAIIGGQGLQPQHF.